The next 14 T cell receptor beta chains were all read from a single sample in a study of T cell responses to AZD1222 COVID-19 vaccine. The repertoire was sequenced with immunoSEQ multiplex PCR; TCRdb's copy has only in-frame clones and lacks some. The table lists 75,000 to 85,000 clones, almost 90% of them singletons, with around 1.4% in the top ten. The sample consisted of peripheral blood, taken 28 days after the second AZD1222 dose. The source is an adult who received the AZD1222 COVID-19 vaccine.

This clone was detected only once. The rearrangement links TRBV6-2 or TRBV6-3 to TRBJ1-2; a possible D gene is TRBD1 (6 bases). This CDR3 has 17 residues. V lost 0 bases to trimming and J lost 4 bases, with 18 bases between them. Per the germline V gene, CDR1 is MNHEY and CDR2 is SVGEGT. The CDR3 here is CASSYSRRDTPSYGYTF. CDR3 DNA sequence: TGTGCCAGCAGTTACTCGAGGAGGGACACTCCGTCCTATGGCTACACCTTC.

The rearrangement joins TRBV20-1 to TRBJ2-1, with D unclear. V was cut by 6 bases and J by 7 bases, with 10 bases left in between. Germline V gene data show CDR1 as DFQATT and CDR2 as SNEGSKA (reference sequence). The CDR3 length is 11 residues. As DNA, the CDR3 is TGCAGTGCGCCTCTTCGGAATGAGCAGTTCTTC. Translated, it gives CSAPLRNEQFF.

Regarding this clone: Other DNA sequences from this sample encode an identical CDR3 as well. The rearrangement links TRBV6-5 to TRBJ1-1; 7 positions agree with TRBD1. This CDR3 has 12 residues. CDR1 and CDR2 (germline): MNHEY, SVGAGI. Trimming removed 2 bases from V and 8 bases from J; junction bases left unmatched: 2. CDR3 sequence reads: CASSYGDSEAFF. The CDR3 coding sequence is TGTGCCAGCAGTTACGGGGACAGCGAAGCTTTCTTT.

The V and J genes are TRBV10-3 and TRBJ1-6; D not resolved. The CDR3 has 14 residues. V shed 3 bases and J shed 8 bases, with 11 bases lying between them. The V gene's germline CDR1 is ENHRY and CDR2 SYGVKD. For the CDR3, the DNA is TGTGCCATCAGTGAAAGGGTGCTGGATTCACCCCTCCACTTT. Translation gives CAISERVLDSPLHF.

There are a few counts of this clone. The rearrangement uses TRBV19 and TRBJ2-2; D is possibly TRBD1 (6 bases). Trimming removed 2 bases at V and 8 bases at J, with 15 bases between. Looked up from germline, CDR1 is LNHDA and CDR2 is SQIVND (reference sequence). The CDR3 extends over 15 amino acids. DNA of the CDR3: TGTGCCAGTAGTATACCACTACAGGGCTCGGGGGAGCTGTTTTTT. Translation gives CASSIPLQGSGELFF. The full variable domain, with the rest looked up from reference TRBV19 and TRBJ2-2, is DGGITQSPKYLFRKEGQNVTLSCEQNLNHDAMYWYRQDPGQGLRLIYYSQIVNDFQKGDIAEGYSVSREKKESFPLTVTSAQKNPTAFYLCASSIPLQGSGELFFGEGSRLTVL.

The chain combines TRBV4-1 with TRBJ2-7; TRBD2 aligns across 9 bases. Looked up from germline, CDR1 is MGHRA and CDR2 is YSYEKL. The CDR3 is 15 residues long. Trimming removed 1 base from V and 2 bases from J; junction bases left unmatched: 3. CDR3 sequence: CASSQASGGTYEQYF. CDR3 in DNA: TGCGCCAGCAGCCAAGCCAGCGGGGGGACCTACGAGCAGTACTTC.

The V and J genes are TRBV27 and TRBJ2-3, with 9 bases identical to TRBD2. J gave up 11 bases and V 5 bases, and 11 bases lay outside the gene matches. The CDR3 is made up of 14 amino acids. Germline V CDR1 and CDR2: MNHEY, SMNVEV (reference sequence). For the CDR3, the DNA is TGTGCCAGCAGTCCAGGCAGAGGACTAGCGAGGCAGTATTTT. Residues: CASSPGRGLARQYF.

J is TRBJ2-6 and V is TRBV7-8, with D possibly matching TRBD2 (6 bases). This CDR3 has 20 residues. Germline V CDR1 and CDR2: SGHVS, FQNEAQ. V shed 6 bases and J shed 1 base, with 25 bases lying between them. CDR3 loop: CASSLRRAGIQVSGANVLTF. The CDR3 DNA sequence: TGTGCCAGCAGTTTAAGAAGGGCGGGGATTCAGGTATCTGGGGCCAACGTCCTGACTTTC.

The chain has TRBV28 and TRBJ2-6, with D possibly being TRBD1 (6 bases). CDR1 is MDHEN and CDR2 is SYDVKM in the germline V gene. V lost 6 bases, J lost 2 bases, and 11 bases lay in between. This CDR3 region has 15 residues. The CDR3 DNA reads TGTGCCAGCAGAGAAGGGGGTCCTGGGGCCAACGTCCTGACTTTC. Protein sequence: CASREGGPGANVLTF.

The V and J genes are TRBV11-2 and TRBJ1-1; a possible D gene is TRBD1 (6 bases). The CDR3 runs 15 residues. V was cut by 5 bases and J by 7 bases, with 20 bases left in between. Germline CDR1 SGHAT, CDR2 FQNNGV. This CDR3 reads CASSPLGGALGEAFF. The CDR3 DNA reads TGTGCCAGCAGCCCCCTGGGGGGGGCGCTTGGTGAAGCTTTCTTT.

V gene TRBV7-8 combines with J gene TRBJ1-5, with 8 nucleotides matching TRBD1. Trimming took 5 bases from V and 4 from J; bases not matched to a gene: 10. The CDR3 spans 16 residues. Looked up from germline, CDR1 is SGHVS and CDR2 is FQNEAQ. DNA of the CDR3: TGTGCCAGCAGCCCTAGGAGGGACAGGATTAATCAGCCCCAGCATTTT. Translation: CASSPRRDRINQPQHF. Looking up the rest from reference TRBV7-8 and TRBJ1-5 gives the full variable domain: GAGVSQSPRYKVAKRGQDVALRCDPISGHVSLFWYQQALGQGPEFLTYFQNEAQLDKSGLPSDRFFAERPEGSVSTLKIQRTQQEDSAVYLCASSPRRDRINQPQHFGDGTRLSIL.

In its sample, this clone was seen once. This chain connects TRBV7-9 to TRBJ2-3; D is perhaps TRBD1 (6 bases). The CDR3 extends over 15 amino acids. Trimming stripped 4 bases from V and 6 bases from J, with 17 bases between. Germline CDR1 and CDR2: SEHNR and FQNEAQ (reference sequence). The CDR3 region is CASSWINRVGDTQYF. The DNA for the CDR3 is TGTGCCAGCAGCTGGATCAACAGGGTAGGCGATACGCAGTATTTT.

The chain joins TRBV18 to TRBJ2-7; the D is unclear. CDR3 length equals 13 residues. Per the germline V gene, CDR1 is KGHSH and CDR2 is LQKENI. Trimming pared 3 bases from V and 0 bases from J, leaving 6 bases between. This CDR3 is CASSPFPSYEQYF. The DNA of the CDR3 is TGTGCCAGCTCACCGTTTCCCTCCTACGAGCAGTACTTC. The full variable domain, rest sourced from reference TRBV18 and TRBJ2-7, is NAGVMQNPRHLVRRRGQEARLRCSPMKGHSHVYWYRQLPEEGLKFMVYLQKENIIDESGMPKERFSAEFPKEGPSILRIQQVVRGDSAAYFCASSPFPSYEQYFGPGTRLTVT.

The chain couples TRBV4-1 to TRBJ1-6; D is undetermined. The germline V gene encodes CDR1 MGHRA and CDR2 YSYEKL. Trimming removed 0 bases at V and 9 bases at J, with 6 bases between. The CDR3 sequence is 13 residues long. In nucleotides, the CDR3 is TGCGCCAGCAGCCAAGATAAAGGTTCACCCCTCCACTTT. Protein sequence: CASSQDKGSPLHF.